This T cell receptor beta chain was sequenced in a study of blood T cells in healthy people across ages. PBMCs, at least 6 million per sample, were isolated. Concerning this clonotype itself: The antigen is undetermined.

Study-level results: Long-lived and aged donors differed, with more naive CD4+ cells and higher diversity in the long-lived.

Primed by a sample-barcoded 5' primer and a J-beta primer mix, a second PCR proceeded for about 6 to 12 cycles. TCRdb redid the calling of the 5' RACE reads with MiXCR, one entry per CDR3 protein. Altogether fewer than 800,000 distinct CDR3 sequences are present, about a third being singletons, with the ten largest covering about 16%. Germline trimming cut 3 bases from V and 0 bases from J; bases unmatched to any gene: 13. CDR3 length: 18 amino acids. The chain recombines TRBV12-3 or TRBV12-4 with TRBJ2-7, with 8 positions matching TRBD2. Sequencing was done on a sample of blood. The clonotype comes from a woman of 80 years or more in good health. The CDR3 DNA reads as TGTGCCAGCAGTTTGGAGGAGGTTGGGCTAGCGGGCTCCTACGAGCAGTACTTC. Translation: CASSLEEVGLAGSYEQYF.